What follows describes a single T cell receptor beta chain. Antigen: not known. Healthy adults negative for HIV, lacking recent acute infections or vaccinations, served as donors. A deep-level run was used for the assay. Only in-frame clones appear in the TCRdb table, and some are missing; sequencing was by immunoSEQ multiplex PCR. The repertoire holds roughly 650,000 clones, roughly 97% seen once, with approximately 0.057% in the top ten. These data belong to a study of shared clonotypes between healthy human individuals. Study-level findings and limits: Clonotypes that were shared across a handful of donors made up 4.5% to 5% of naive CD4 clonotypes.

The sequenced sample was naive CD4+ T cells sorted from blood. Subset defined: CD45RA+ positively selected. The sequence was obtained from a woman aged 30 to 39 in good health.

CDR3 DNA sequence: TGTGCCAGCTCACCACTTACTAAGGGGGCCGAAACTACTGAAGCTTTCTTT. This codes for CASSPLTKGAETTEAFF. The V call is TRBV18, the J call TRBJ1-1, with 7 bases lining up with TRBD1. The CDR3 length is 17 residues. The V and J ends lost 1 base and 5 bases, in that order; junction bases with no gene match: 13. Germline V gene lookup returns CDR1 KGHSH and CDR2 LQKENI.